Each of the 20 T cell receptor beta chains below was sequenced from the same sample in a study of Graves' ophthalmopathy and Graves' hyperthyroidism. The authors amplified TCR beta CDR3 regions, and they did so from RNA transcripts for repertoire sequencing. Second-round multiplex PCR followed a first-round RT-PCR using HTBI primers. Each CDR3 protein gets one entry after TCRdb re-called the multiplex PCR reads with MiXCR. The sample gives about 1.1 million distinct CDR3 sequences, 35% to 40% of which show up once; 11% is in the top ten. Sequencing was carried out using peripheral blood or thyroid tissue (not recorded which). The receptors were gathered from an adult man with Graves' hyperthyroidism.

As to this clonotype: This clone may be a read error of a much larger clone one base away. J is TRBJ1-4 and V is TRBV19; 8 bases align to TRBD1. V was pared by 6 bases and J by 3 bases, with 6 bases of the junction left unmatched. CDR3 size: 15 residues. Looked up from germline, CDR1 is LNHDA and CDR2 is SQIVND (reference sequence). The CDR3 DNA sequence: TGTGCCAGTAGGGACAGGGTTATGGCTAATGAAAAACTGTTTTTT. Encoded protein: CASRDRVMANEKLFF.

This clonotype was found many times. CDR3 sequence: CASSSSTLIVQPQHF. The DNA for the CDR3 is TGTGCCAGTAGTTCGTCGACCCTGATCGTTCAGCCCCAGCATTTT. V gene TRBV19 combines with J gene TRBJ1-5; D gene uncertain. Germline values: CDR1 LNHDA, CDR2 SQIVND (reference sequence). Deletions cut 5 bases from V and 6 bases from J, with 17 bases between. This CDR3 contains 15 residues.

V is TRBV5-1 and J is TRBJ1-1, with a possible D match to TRBD1 (5 bases). The length of the CDR3 is 14 residues. With 5 bases removed from V and 5 bases from J, the gap between germline ends came to 16 bases. Germline CDR1 reads SGHRS; CDR2 reads YFSETQ. The CDR3 DNA reads as TGCGCCAGCAGGCAGGGACCGTCTAGTACTGAAGCTTTCTTT. As protein: CASRQGPSSTEAFF.

This clonotype was seen at least ten times. The gene calls are TRBV14 and TRBJ2-7, with D hard to call. Germline V gene sequence: CDR1 SGHDN, CDR2 FVKESK. There are 13 residues in the CDR3. Deletions cut 0 bases from V and 3 bases from J, with 6 bases between. This CDR3 is CASSQDLRYEQYF. CDR3 DNA sequence: TGTGCCAGCAGCCAAGATCTCCGCTACGAGCAGTACTTC.

This clonotype was seen a handful of times. The chain carries TRBV7-3 and TRBJ1-3; D remains ambiguous. V lost 4 bases and J 1 base, leaving 14 bases between the germline ends. In germline, CDR1 is SGHTA, CDR2 FQGTGA. This CDR3 is built from 16 residues. The CDR3 is CASSWEGSGSGNTIYF. In nucleotides, the CDR3 is TGTGCCAGCAGCTGGGAGGGCAGTGGATCTGGAAACACCATATATTTT.

Details on this clonotype: A much larger clone differs by one base, so this may be a read error. This chain joins TRBV10-2 and TRBJ1-5; no firm D call. Trimming removed 3 bases from V and 7 bases from J, with 13 bases in between. Per the germline V gene, CDR1 is WSHSY and CDR2 is SAAADI. This CDR3 is built from 14 residues. The CDR3 coding sequence is TGCGCCAGCAGTGACAGTGGACCAGAACAGCCCCAGCATTTT. This translates into CASSDSGPEQPQHF.

The chain employs TRBV25-1 and TRBJ1-1; 8 positions match TRBD1. The V and J ends lost 11 bases and 1 base, in that order; junction bases with no gene match: 3. From germline, CDR1 is MGHDK and CDR2 SYGVNS. The CDR3 runs to 12 residues. The CDR3 sequence is CALGTGNTEAFF. CDR3 nucleotides: TGTGCCCTCGGGACAGGGAACACTGAAGCTTTCTTT.

About this clonotype itself: The conserved phenylalanine or tryptophan normally closing the CDR3 is absent here, so this likely arose from a read error. The DNA is omitted, as the CDR3 cannot be located on it reliably, and the CDR3 follows TCRdb's listing. The V and J genes are TRBV2 and TRBJ2-7; no DNA check was done on the table's D call, TRBD1. Inclusive of both ends, the CDR3 amounts to 11 amino acids. Germline V gene data show CDR1 as SNHLY and CDR2 as FYNNEI. The CDR3 here is CASRTPTGTNY.

Ten or more counts support this clonotype. The CDR3 region has the DNA TGTGCCAGCAGCCAACCTAGCGCGGGGGCCGACTATGGCTACACCTTC. Residues: CASSQPSAGADYGYTF. The rearrangement links TRBV7-2 to TRBJ1-2; D possibly corresponds to TRBD1 (6 bases). Germline values: CDR1 SGHTA, CDR2 FQGNSA. This CDR3 region has 16 residues. Trimming cost V 5 bases and J 3 bases, with 19 bases left between them.

In this sample, this clonotype turned up many times. The chain joins TRBV3-1 to TRBJ2-5, with D hard to call. Trimming removed 5 bases at V and 5 bases at J, with 9 bases between. CDR3 size: 12 residues. In germline, CDR1 is LGHDT, CDR2 YNNKEL (reference sequence). The CDR3 loop reads CASSAGIETQYF. The CDR3 nucleotides read TGTGCCAGCAGCGCAGGAATTGAGACCCAGTACTTC.

Only a few counts were recorded for this clonotype. The chain recombines TRBV4-1 with TRBJ2-7; no definite D call. The germline CDR1 and CDR2 sequences are MGHRA and YSYEKL. Trimming took 2 bases from V and 2 from J, leaving 10 bases between them. This CDR3 is 14 amino acids long. The CDR3 region is CASSQSKKPYEQYF. Written as DNA, the CDR3 is TGCGCCAGCAGCCAATCGAAAAAGCCCTACGAGCAGTACTTC.

The genes are TRBV6-6 and TRBJ1-2; no definite D call. V gave up 0 bases and J gave up 4 bases, with 12 bases separating them. Germline CDR1 MNHNY, CDR2 SVGAGI (reference sequence). The CDR3 is 15 residues long. CDR3 coding DNA: TGTGCCAGCAGTTACTCGATGGGCCCCAGCTATGGCTACACCTTC. Encoded protein: CASSYSMGPSYGYTF.

This rearrangement joins TRBV15 to TRBJ1-2; 7 bases line up with TRBD1. Germline V gene lookup returns CDR1 LNHNV and CDR2 YYDKDF (reference sequence). The CDR3 is made up of 14 amino acids. Losses at the gene ends were 3 bases for V and 6 bases for J; bases not matched to a gene: 7. The CDR3 loop reads CATSRETGRDGYTF. The CDR3 bases are TGTGCCACCAGCAGGGAGACAGGGAGAGATGGCTACACCTTC. The complete variable domain, with remaining parts taken from reference TRBV15 and TRBJ1-2, reads DAMVIQNPRYQVTQFGKPVTLSCSQTLNHNVMYWYQQKSSQAPKLLFHYYDKDFNNEADTPDNFQSRRPNTSFCFLDIRSPGLGDTAMYLCATSRETGRDGYTFGSGTRLTVV.

The chain recombines TRBV7-2 with TRBJ2-7; TRBD1 matches at 9 bases. CDR1 is SGHTA, CDR2 FQGNSA, per germline. J gave up 3 bases and V 5 bases, and 8 bases lay outside the gene matches. This CDR3 comprises 15 residues. The CDR3 region has the DNA TGTGCCAGCAGCCCCGGGACAGGGAAAGGCTACGAGCAGTACTTC. Its translation: CASSPGTGKGYEQYF.

This clonotype occurred many times. The chain recombines TRBV29-1 with TRBJ1-2, with 10 positions matching TRBD1. Trimming cost V 6 bases and J 3 bases; bases outside gene matches: 4. CDR3 length: 13 amino acids. Germline values: CDR1 SQVTM, CDR2 ANQGSEA. In DNA form, the CDR3 reads TGCAGCGTCCCGGACAGGGGGGACTATGGCTACACCTTC. Amino acid sequence: CSVPDRGDYGYTF.

The chain has TRBV2 and TRBJ1-1; 9 positions agree with TRBD1. This CDR3 comprises 15 residues. In germline, CDR1 is SNHLY, CDR2 FYNNEI. Trimming took 7 bases from V and 3 from J; bases not matched to a gene: 9. The CDR3 coding sequence is TGTGCCAGCACCCCCGGACAGGGGATTGACACTGAAGCTTTCTTT. Translation: CASTPGQGIDTEAFF.

A few counts support this clonotype. The chain uses TRBV6-5 and TRBJ2-7; 10 bases fit TRBD2. This CDR3 spans 15 amino acids. Germline CDR1 reads MNHEY; CDR2 reads SVGAGI. V shed 5 bases, J shed 3 bases, and the junction held 7 bases outside the gene matches. CDR3 sequence (DNA): TGTGCCAGCAGTCAGGCTAGCGGGAGAGTCTACGAGCAGTACTTC. This gives the protein CASSQASGRVYEQYF.

The sample holds a few counts of this clonotype. J is TRBJ2-7 and V is TRBV9; 11 bases are a match to TRBD2. This CDR3 has 16 residues. Germline lookup yields CDR1 SGDLS and CDR2 YYNGEE. The ends lost 0 bases at V and 1 base at J; junction bases unmatched: 3. This CDR3 reads CASSVGASGRSYEQYF. CDR3 DNA: TGTGCCAGCAGCGTAGGGGCTAGCGGGAGGTCCTACGAGCAGTACTTC.

This clonotype was detected many times. The rearrangement uses TRBV6-5 and TRBJ1-4, with a tentative D call TRBD1 (6 bases). The length of the CDR3 is 13 residues. Germline V gene lookup returns CDR1 MNHEY and CDR2 SVGAGI. V was clipped by 8 bases and J by 10 bases, with 17 bases between them. Here the CDR3 reads CASRISQGRKLFF. The CDR3 DNA reads TGTGCCAGCCGAATCTCGCAGGGGAGAAAACTGTTTTTT.

This clonotype was seen at least ten times. The junction differs from germline at one of its ends, possibly a read error. V usage is TRBV29-1 and J usage is TRBJ2-7, with a possible D match to TRBD1 (6 bases). The CDR3 is made up of 14 amino acids. Germline V gene sequence: CDR1 SQVTM, CDR2 ANQGSEA. CDR3 in DNA: TGCAGCGTGGAAGCACCCGGGACATCCTACGAGCAGTACTTC. This sequence encodes CSVEAPGTSYEQYF.